The 20 T cell receptor beta chains listed next were all sequenced from one sample in a study of blood T cell repertoires in COVID-19 (TCRdb year 2020). The library was made by the immunoSEQ multiplex PCR assay. In its TCRdb copy, this immuneACCESS table keeps in-frame sequences only and misses some clones. Where compared with another copy, unresolved V genes explain less than half of these, and the others have no known cause. This sample gives approximately 270,000 clones in total; roughly 88% of them show up just once. Of the sample, approximately 6% falls within the top ten clones. The sequencing sample was made of peripheral blood. The receptors were sampled from a young woman with COVID-19, enrolled during active disease.

The chain links TRBV11-3 to TRBJ1-2, with 11 bases fitting TRBD1. V gave up 5 bases and J gave up 6 bases; unmatched junction bases: 8. This CDR3 has 15 residues. Germline assignment: CDR1 SGHNT and CDR2 YENEEA. CDR3 loop: CASSPFMGQGDGYTF. DNA of the CDR3: TGTGCCAGCAGCCCATTCATGGGACAGGGGGATGGCTACACCTTC.

This chain uses TRBV10-3 with TRBJ2-3; unclear D gene. The V end was cut by 6 bases, the J end by 0 bases, with 13 bases between. Germline V lookup: CDR1 ENHRY, CDR2 SYGVKD. This CDR3 is 15 amino acids long. CDR3 coding DNA: TGTGCCATCAGCAAAAAGTCTCTAAGCACAGATACGCAGTATTTT. Encoded protein: CAISKKSLSTDTQYF.

In its sample, this clone was seen a few times. The gene calls are TRBV30 and TRBJ2-1; 9 bases match TRBD2. V dropped 4 bases and J dropped 1; count of bases not matched to a gene: 8. CDR1 and CDR2 (germline): GTSNPN, SVGIG (reference sequence). The CDR3 totals 16 residues. CDR3 in amino acids: CAWTSGTRWSYNEQFF. The DNA of the CDR3 is TGTGCCTGGACTAGCGGGACTCGGTGGTCCTACAATGAGCAGTTCTTC.

This clone was recorded once. V and J are TRBV12-3 or TRBV12-4 and TRBJ1-5, with D perhaps matching TRBD1 (5 bases). V was shortened by 7 bases and J by 1 base, with 8 bases between the two germline ends. There are 13 residues in the CDR3. This CDR3 is CASNRQSNQPQHF. As DNA, the CDR3 is TGTGCCAGCAATCGACAGAGCAATCAGCCCCAGCATTTT.

CDR3 residues: CASSGQQNTEAFF. DNA of the CDR3: TGCGCCAGCAGCGGACAGCAGAACACTGAAGCTTTCTTT. J is TRBJ1-1 and V is TRBV10-1, with TRBD1 as a possible D gene (6 bases). V lost 6 bases to trimming and J lost 1 base, with 9 bases between them. The V gene's germline CDR1 is WNHNN and CDR2 SYGVQD (reference sequence). The CDR3 has 13 amino acids.

CDR3 sequence: CASSPSYGGLYEQFF. The CDR3 region has the DNA TGCGCCAGCAGCCCTTCATATGGAGGTCTGTATGAGCAGTTCTTC. The genes are TRBV4-3 and TRBJ2-1; possibly TRBD2 for D (5 bases). The germline gives CDR1 LGHNA, CDR2 YSLEER. The germline V and J ends were trimmed by 4 bases and 8 bases, with 18 bases remaining between them. The CDR3 is made up of 15 amino acids.

This chain uses TRBV3-1 (or the pseudogene TRBV3-2) with TRBJ2-2; the D is unclear. CDR3 size: 14 residues. Germline values: CDR1 LGHDT, CDR2 YNNKEL (reference sequence). V was clipped by 10 bases and J by 0 bases, with 12 bases between them. This CDR3 is CATPCSANTGELFF. CDR3 DNA sequence: TGTGCCACCCCCTGCAGCGCGAACACCGGGGAGCTGTTTTTT.

J is TRBJ2-3 and V is TRBV24-1; TRBD1 matches at 9 bases. Germline V lookup: CDR1 KGHDR, CDR2 SFDVKD. The CDR3 runs 14 residues. The J segment lost 2 bases and the V segment lost 7 bases, leaving 3 bases of the junction unmatched. The CDR3 region has the DNA TGTGCCACCAGGGGGACAGGGAACACAGATACGCAGTATTTT. Translated: CATRGTGNTDTQYF.

This clone was observed once. The genes are TRBV10-2 and TRBJ2-1, with 13 bases fitting TRBD2. V was pared by 4 bases and J by 8 bases, with 5 bases of the junction left unmatched. CDR1 is WSHSY, CDR2 SAAADI, per germline. This CDR3 comprises 15 residues. CDR3 sequence: CASSVGTSGTHEQFF. The CDR3 DNA reads TGCGCCAGCAGTGTCGGGACTAGCGGGACCCATGAGCAGTTCTTC.

J is TRBJ2-5 and V is TRBV12-3 or TRBV12-4; D is possibly TRBD1 (6 bases). The CDR3 is 13 amino acids. V lost 4 bases and J lost 1, with 7 bases in between. The CDR3 coding sequence is TGTGCCAGCAGTTGGGGGCGCCAAGAGACCCAGTACTTC. Residues: CASSWGRQETQYF.

Only a few counts were recorded for this clone. The rearrangement links TRBV7-6 to TRBJ1-3; possible D gene TRBD1, 6 bases. This CDR3 has 16 residues. Germline loops: CDR1 SGHVS, CDR2 FNYEAQ. The V gene lost 0 bases and the J gene lost 2 bases, with 11 bases spanning the gap. CDR3 in DNA: TGTGCCAGCAGCTTAGCGTTACAGGGTACTGGAAACACCATATATTTT. Amino acid sequence: CASSLALQGTGNTIYF.

The rearrangement links TRBV24-1 to TRBJ2-1, with 10 bases aligning to TRBD1. Germline CDR1 is KGHDR and CDR2 is SFDVKD. The V gene end was trimmed by 5 bases and the J gene end by 4 bases; junction bases not matched to a gene: 7. CDR3 length: 16 amino acids. In nucleotides, the CDR3 is TGTGCCACCAGTGCCACCCGGGACAGGGGATACAATGAGCAGTTCTTC. It is translated as CATSATRDRGYNEQFF.

CDR3 nucleotide sequence: TGTGCCAGCAGCTTGACAGTGATCAATGAGCAGTTCTTC. Translated: CASSLTVINEQFF. The genes are TRBV5-4 and TRBJ2-1; D gene unclear. Trimming cost V 1 base and J 6 bases, with 8 bases left between them. The CDR3 covers 13 residues. Germline V gene lookup returns CDR1 SGHNT and CDR2 YYREEE (reference sequence).

This chain joins TRBV9 and TRBJ2-2, with D perhaps matching TRBD1 (6 bases). The CDR3 is made up of 12 amino acids. The V gene's germline CDR1 is SGDLS and CDR2 YYNGEE. The V gene lost 8 bases and the J gene lost 6 bases, with 11 bases spanning the gap. This CDR3 is CASRQGPGELFF. The CDR3 region has the DNA TGTGCCAGTCGTCAGGGGCCCGGGGAGCTGTTTTTT.

This CDR3 is CASSLAPYPNQGTQYF. The CDR3 DNA is TGTGCCAGCAGCTTAGCGCCCTACCCGAACCAGGGTACGCAGTATTTT. The chain uses TRBV7-6 and TRBJ2-3, with D tentatively TRBD1 (5 bases). The CDR3 runs 16 residues. Trimming cost V 0 bases and J 8 bases, with 18 bases left between them. Germline CDR1 SGHVS, CDR2 FNYEAQ.

The V and J genes are TRBV7-9 and TRBJ2-6; possibly TRBD2 for D (5 bases). This CDR3 contains 15 residues. CDR1 and CDR2 from the germline V gene are SEHNR and FQNEAQ (reference sequence). V gave up 3 bases and J gave up 2 bases, with 8 bases separating them. CDR3: CASSLVEAGANVLTF. The CDR3 DNA reads TGTGCCAGCAGCTTGGTGGAGGCTGGGGCCAACGTCCTGACTTTC.

The chain couples TRBV6-5 to TRBJ2-3; 13 bases agree with TRBD2. J was trimmed by 1 base and V by 8 bases; bases with no gene match: 3. CDR3 length: 15 residues. Germline V gene lookup returns CDR1 MNHEY and CDR2 SVGAGI. The CDR3: CASRLAGGGTDTQYF. In nucleotides, the CDR3 is TGTGCCAGCCGACTAGCGGGAGGCGGCACAGATACGCAGTATTTT.

CDR3 sequence: CASSLYTGNTEAFF. The DNA for the CDR3 is TGTGCCAGCAGCTTATATACAGGGAACACTGAAGCTTTCTTT. The rearrangement joins TRBV5-4 to TRBJ1-1; possibly TRBD1 for D (5 bases). The CDR3 has 14 residues. The V and J ends lost 2 bases and 1 base respectively, with 9 bases between them. Germline CDR1 SGHNT, CDR2 YYREEE (reference sequence).

V usage is TRBV18 and J usage is TRBJ2-7, with 8 nucleotides matching TRBD1. The CDR3 has 14 residues. After removal of 3 bases from V and 4 bases from J, the junction contained 5 bases not matched to a gene. Germline V CDR1 and CDR2: KGHSH, LQKENI. CDR3 in DNA: TGTGCCAGCTCACCGCGGGACAGGCTTTACGAGCAGTACGTC. It is translated as CASSPRDRLYEQYV.

The chain combines TRBV7-9 with TRBJ1-3; no firm D call. V was pared by 5 bases and J by 1 base, with 9 bases between. The CDR3 spans 14 residues. Germline CDR1 is SEHNR and CDR2 is FQNEAQ (reference sequence). In DNA, the CDR3 is TGTGCCAGCAGCGAGGACTTTTCTGGAAACACCATATATTTT. Translation gives CASSEDFSGNTIYF. The full variable domain, rest sourced from reference TRBV7-9 and TRBJ1-3, is DTGVSQNPRHKITKRGQNVTFRCDPISEHNRLYWYRQTLGQGPEFLTYFQNEAQLEKSRLLSDRFSAERPKGSFSTLEIQRTEQGDSAMYLCASSEDFSGNTIYFGEGSWLTVV.